These 28 T cell receptor beta chains originate from one sample sequenced in a study of blood T cell repertoires in COVID-19. Measured with immunoSEQ multiplex PCR; TCRdb has only the in-frame clones, and not every one. The sample has about 60,000 clones; 83% are singletons. Sequenced input: peripheral blood. The receptors derive from a man in his forties or fifties with COVID-19, enrolled during active disease.

The genes are TRBV6-5 and TRBJ1-2, with D possibly matching TRBD1 (5 bases). CDR1 and CDR2 (germline): MNHEY, SVGAGI. The length of the CDR3 is 13 residues. The ends were cut back, 7 bases at V and 0 bases at J, with 9 bases in the middle. CDR3 amino acids: CASTPTANYGYTF. Written as DNA, the CDR3 is TGTGCCAGCACGCCGACAGCTAACTATGGCTACACCTTC.

The chain recombines TRBV14 with TRBJ2-2; 7 bases are a match to TRBD2. Looked up from germline, CDR1 is SGHDN and CDR2 is FVKESK. The CDR3 runs to 16 residues. J gave up 5 bases and V 1 base, and 7 bases lay outside the gene matches. This CDR3 is CASSQGSGGLTGELFF. CDR3 sequence (DNA): TGTGCCAGCAGCCAAGGATCGGGGGGATTAACCGGGGAGCTGTTTTTT.

V is TRBV1 and J is TRBJ1-5. TRBV1 is labeled a pseudogene. The CDR3 covers 16 residues. The CDR3 spells CTSSQGGVGSNQPQHF. The CDR3 DNA is TGCACCAGCAGCCAAGGGGGGGTAGGGAGCAATCAGCCCCAGCATTTT.

The rearrangement uses TRBV18 and TRBJ2-1, with D unresolved. The germline V and J ends were trimmed by 3 bases and 0 bases, with 12 bases remaining between them. The CDR3 sequence is 16 residues long. From germline, CDR1 is KGHSH and CDR2 LQKENI. The CDR3 here is CASSPESLSSYNEQFF. The CDR3 nucleotides read TGTGCCAGCTCACCCGAGTCTTTAAGCTCCTACAATGAGCAGTTCTTC.

This chain links TRBV28 with TRBJ2-3; 8 positions agree with TRBD2. The germline V gene encodes CDR1 MDHEN and CDR2 SYDVKM. The CDR3 runs 11 residues. Trimming at V came to 5 bases and at J to 11 bases, leaving 3 bases not matched to a gene. The DNA for the CDR3 is TGTGCCAGCAGTGGGACTAGGCGGCAGTATTTT. The encoded protein is CASSGTRRQYF.

The V and J genes are TRBV18 and TRBJ1-6; D ambiguous. The CDR3 has 14 amino acids. V shed 2 bases and J shed 6 bases, with 8 bases lying between them. The V gene's germline CDR1 is KGHSH and CDR2 LQKENI. The CDR3: CASSPDRVNSPLHF. Here the CDR3 DNA reads TGTGCCAGCTCACCAGACCGGGTTAATTCACCCCTCCACTTT. The full variable domain, in which reference TRBV18 and TRBJ1-6 provide the parts outside the CDR3, is NAGVMQNPRHLVRRRGQEARLRCSPMKGHSHVYWYRQLPEEGLKFMVYLQKENIIDESGMPKERFSAEFPKEGPSILRIQQVVRGDSAAYFCASSPDRVNSPLHFGNGTRLTVT.

The chain couples TRBV2 to TRBJ2-5; maybe TRBD2 (6 bases). The CDR3 is made up of 14 amino acids. CDR1 and CDR2 from the germline V gene are SNHLY and FYNNEI. The V gene lost 2 bases and the J gene lost 5 bases, with 12 bases spanning the gap. The CDR3 loop is CASSETGVTETQYF. CDR3 DNA: TGTGCCAGCAGTGAAACGGGGGTTACGGAGACCCAGTACTTC.

This clone was found once. J is TRBJ2-3 and V is TRBV15; 8 nucleotides line up with TRBD2. V was pared by 2 bases and J by 7 bases, with 8 bases of the junction left unmatched. Looked up from germline, CDR1 is LNHNV and CDR2 is YYDKDF (reference sequence). This CDR3 is built from 15 residues. The CDR3 DNA is TGTGCCACCAGCAGACCTTCGGGACTAGGAAATACGCAGTATTTT. Protein: CATSRPSGLGNTQYF. Variable domain in full (rest from reference TRBV15 and TRBJ2-3): DAMVIQNPRYQVTQFGKPVTLSCSQTLNHNVMYWYQQKSSQAPKLLFHYYDKDFNNEADTPDNFQSRRPNTSFCFLDIRSPGLGDTAMYLCATSRPSGLGNTQYFGPGTRLTVL.

This clone appeared once. The chain recombines TRBV19 with TRBJ1-5; no reliable D call. V dropped 2 bases and J dropped 5 bases, with 13 bases sitting between them. Per the germline V gene, CDR1 is LNHDA and CDR2 is SQIVND (reference sequence). This CDR3 has 15 residues. The CDR3 nucleotides read TGTGCCAGTAGTATAAGTACGATGCGGGATCAGCCCCAGCATTTT. As protein: CASSISTMRDQPQHF.

V gene TRBV7-8 combines with J gene TRBJ2-2; TRBD2 agrees at 7 bases. The J segment lost 4 bases and the V segment lost 5 bases, leaving 7 bases of the junction unmatched. CDR3 length: 15 amino acids. Per germline, CDR1 SGHVS and CDR2 FQNEAQ. The CDR3 DNA follows: TGTGCCAGCAGCCCGCTGACTAGCAGCACCGGGGAGCTGTTTTTT. Translated: CASSPLTSSTGELFF.

This rearrangement joins TRBV19 to TRBJ2-2; TRBD2 agrees at 9 bases. The CDR3 is 16 amino acids. Germline V lookup: CDR1 LNHDA, CDR2 SQIVND (reference sequence). Germline trimming cut 6 bases from V and 3 bases from J; bases unmatched to any gene: 8. Written as DNA, the CDR3 is TGTGCCAGTAGCGAAAGAGCGGGAGGATACACCGGGGAGCTGTTTTTT. This sequence encodes CASSERAGGYTGELFF.

The chain uses TRBV24-1 and TRBJ2-5, with D tentatively TRBD2 (5 bases). CDR1 and CDR2 from the germline V gene are KGHDR and SFDVKD. The CDR3 covers 16 residues. The V gene lost 4 bases and the J gene lost 2 bases, with 16 bases spanning the gap. CDR3 nucleotide sequence: TGTGCCACCAGTGACAACTCGGACGGGGTACAAGAGACCCAGTACTTC. Amino acids: CATSDNSDGVQETQYF.

The chain uses TRBV15 and TRBJ1-1, with TRBD1 as a possible D gene (5 bases). V was cut by 4 bases and J by 3 bases, with 18 bases left in between. This CDR3 has 16 amino acids. The germline V gene encodes CDR1 LNHNV and CDR2 YYDKDF (reference sequence). CDR3 loop: CATSTRPTEGYTEAFF. Written as DNA, the CDR3 is TGTGCCACCAGCACTCGCCCGACAGAAGGGTACACTGAAGCTTTCTTT.

The rearrangement uses TRBV7-9 and TRBJ2-3; D is undetermined. The CDR3 runs to 15 residues. The germline gives CDR1 SEHNR, CDR2 FQNEAQ (reference sequence). V was cut by 5 bases and J by 4 bases, with 16 bases left in between. For the CDR3, the DNA is TGTGCCAGCAGCCCGCCGGCAGGTTACCCAGATACGCAGTATTTT. It encodes CASSPPAGYPDTQYF.

This rearrangement joins TRBV20-1 to TRBJ2-1; no reliable D call. Looked up from germline, CDR1 is DFQATT and CDR2 is SNEGSKA (reference sequence). The V gene lost 3 bases and the J gene lost 1 base, with 10 bases spanning the gap. CDR3 size: 14 residues. In nucleotides, the CDR3 is TGCAGTGCTAGTCCACCGAGGTCCTACAATGAGCAGTTCTTC. It specifies CSASPPRSYNEQFF.

The J gene is TRBJ2-2, the V gene TRBV9, with TRBD2 identical over 7 bases. This CDR3 has 16 residues. The V segment lost 0 bases and the J segment 5 bases; nucleotides outside the gene matches: 7. Germline CDR1 and CDR2: SGDLS and YYNGEE. Here the CDR3 reads CASSVVVASGTGELFF. CDR3 sequence (DNA): TGTGCCAGCAGCGTAGTAGTGGCTAGCGGAACCGGGGAGCTGTTTTTT. The full variable domain, completed using reference TRBV9 and TRBJ2-2, is DSGVTQTPKHLITATGQRVTLRCSPRSGDLSVYWYQQSLDQGLQFLIQYYNGEERAKGNILERFSAQQFPDLHSELNLSSLELGDSALYFCASSVVVASGTGELFFGEGSRLTVL.

This clone was recorded a few times. This sample also contains other DNA sequences that code for the same CDR3. This chain links TRBV27 with TRBJ2-3; no definite D call. Germline assignment: CDR1 MNHEY and CDR2 SMNVEV (reference sequence). Between the trimmed V and J ends, which lost 0 bases and 2 bases, there was a span of 3 bases. This CDR3 comprises 13 residues. This chain's CDR3 is CASSLSLTDTQYF. The CDR3 bases are TGTGCCAGCAGTTTATCCCTCACAGATACGCAGTATTTT.

The chain joins TRBV5-1 to TRBJ2-5, with TRBD2 as a possible D gene (6 bases). The V end lost 0 bases, the J end lost 4 bases, and 7 bases lay between the germline ends. Germline V lookup: CDR1 SGHRS, CDR2 YFSETQ. The CDR3 covers 13 residues. CDR3 loop: CASSLGDSETQYF. CDR3 DNA: TGCGCCAGCAGCTTGGGGGACTCAGAGACCCAGTACTTC.

This clone was counted at least ten times. The chain employs TRBV28 and TRBJ1-3; unclear D gene. V was pared by 1 base and J by 6 bases, with 10 bases between. The germline gives CDR1 MDHEN, CDR2 SYDVKM. This CDR3 has 14 residues. DNA of the CDR3: TGTGCCAGCAGTTTATTGGGCGTGAAAAACACCATATATTTT. This sequence encodes CASSLLGVKNTIYF.

The chain recombines TRBV30 with TRBJ1-3; TRBD1 aligns across 11 bases. Germline V CDR1 and CDR2: GTSNPN, SVGIG (reference sequence). This CDR3 is built from 19 residues. V lost 4 bases, J lost 3 bases, and 17 bases stayed unmatched. CDR3 amino acids: CAWTHGGGQGGLFGNTIYF. Written as DNA, the CDR3 is TGTGCCTGGACCCATGGGGGGGGACAGGGGGGGCTTTTTGGAAACACCATATATTTT.

This clone was detected a few times. The chain carries TRBV19 and TRBJ1-2; 8 positions agree with TRBD1. Germline CDR1 reads LNHDA; CDR2 reads SQIVND (reference sequence). This CDR3 spans 16 amino acids. V shed 5 bases, J shed 4 bases, and the junction held 12 bases outside the gene matches. CDR3 in amino acids: CASSSTNRGIFYGYTF. In DNA form, the CDR3 reads TGTGCCAGTAGTTCTACCAACAGGGGGATTTTCTATGGCTACACCTTC.

The chain recombines TRBV12-3 or TRBV12-4 with TRBJ2-7, with D tentatively TRBD2 (6 bases). The CDR3 consists of 13 residues. V lost 6 bases to trimming and J lost 3 bases, with 12 bases between them. The CDR3 reads CASRSLADYEQYF. CDR3 nucleotide sequence: TGTGCCAGCAGGTCACTAGCAGACTACGAGCAGTACTTC.

The gene calls are TRBV28 and TRBJ2-7; TRBD1 is a possible D gene (5 bases). The CDR3 runs to 14 residues. Trimming left V 2 bases short and J 7 bases short, with 15 bases between. Germline loops: CDR1 MDHEN, CDR2 SYDVKM. The CDR3 nucleotides read TGTGCCAGCAGTTTAGTGGACACCACTTATGAGCAGTACTTC. Residues: CASSLVDTTYEQYF.

J is TRBJ1-1 and V is TRBV7-8; the D gene is possibly TRBD1 (6 bases). From germline, CDR1 is SGHVS and CDR2 FQNEAQ. Trimming stripped 5 bases from V and 4 bases from J, with 14 bases between. This CDR3 has 14 residues. CDR3 sequence: CASSRTVEGTEAFF. CDR3 bases: TGTGCCAGCAGCCGGACAGTTGAAGGCACTGAAGCTTTCTTT.

This chain links TRBV4-2 with TRBJ1-4, with 12 bases that match TRBD1. Unmatched junction bases numbered 7, after V lost 2 bases and J lost 6 bases. The CDR3 runs to 17 residues. CDR1 LGHNA and CDR2 YNFKEQ come from the germline V gene. The CDR3 DNA is TGTGCCAGCAGCCAACCCGGGACAGGGGGCTTGGATGAAAAACTGTTTTTT. This translates into CASSQPGTGGLDEKLFF.

A note on this clone: An end of the junction differs from the germline gene, which may be a read error. This rearrangement joins TRBV7-2 to TRBJ2-1, with 11 bases fitting TRBD2. The CDR3 contains 12 residues. Germline loops: CDR1 SGHTA, CDR2 FQGNSA. CDR3 region: CASSPGLAGPIF. The CDR3 DNA follows: TGTGCCAGCAGCCCAGGACTAGCGGGCCCTATCTTC.

The chain couples TRBV21-1 to TRBJ2-7; the table calls TRBD1, which could not be checked here. TRBV21-1 is deemed a pseudogene. This CDR3 comprises 14 residues. The CDR3 sequence: CASSTRTVSYEQYF. The DNA of the CDR3 is TGTGCCAGCAGCACCAGGACAGTCTCCTACGAGCAGTACTTC.

This clone was observed a handful of times. V gene TRBV7-9 combines with J gene TRBJ2-7, with 11 nucleotides matching TRBD2. Trimming cost V 4 bases and J 2 bases; bases outside gene matches: 7. Germline V gene data show CDR1 as SEHNR and CDR2 as FQNEAQ (reference sequence). The CDR3 is 16 amino acids. The CDR3 region has the DNA TGTGCCAGCAGCTCCACCGGGACTAGCGGAACCTACGAGCAGTACTTC. Its translation: CASSSTGTSGTYEQYF.